The 20 T cell receptor beta chains reported below all come from one sample, sequenced in a study of T cells in Graves' hyperthyroidism and ophthalmopathy. It was RNA transcripts that yielded the amplified TCR beta CDR3 regions. HTBI primers were the set used in a first-round RT-PCR of the TCR CDR3. TCRdb independently ran MiXCR on the multiplex PCR reads; one entry per CDR3 protein. The sample includes a few hundred thousand distinct CDR3 sequences, 15% of them seen just once. Source material: blood. All receptors come from a woman in her thirties with Graves' hyperthyroidism.

This clonotype was seen repeatedly, ten times or more. This chain links TRBV5-1 with TRBJ2-3; D may match TRBD1 or TRBD2 (5 bases each). The germline CDR1 and CDR2 sequences are SGHRS and YFSETQ. Trimming removed 0 bases at V and 10 bases at J, with 12 bases between. This CDR3 has 13 residues. The CDR3 loop is CASSLASRGPQYF. CDR3 nucleotides: TGCGCCAGCAGCTTGGCGTCTAGGGGACCGCAGTATTTT.

This clonotype occurred many times. This rearrangement joins TRBV2 to TRBJ1-1; no definite D call. Germline V gene sequence: CDR1 SNHLY, CDR2 FYNNEI. V lost 4 bases and J lost 1, with 4 bases in between. The CDR3 spans 12 residues. CDR3 amino acids: CASSVSNTEAFF. In nucleotides, the CDR3 is TGTGCCAGCAGTGTCTCGAACACTGAAGCTTTCTTT.

The chain combines TRBV5-5 with TRBJ2-6; D perhaps matches TRBD2 (5 bases). CDR3 length: 16 residues. The germline V and J ends were trimmed by 0 bases and 3 bases, with 10 bases remaining between them. The germline gives CDR1 SGHKS, CDR2 YYEKEE (reference sequence). This chain's CDR3 is CASSLVSGSGANVLTF. As DNA, the CDR3 is TGTGCCAGCAGCTTGGTATCGGGAAGTGGGGCCAACGTCCTGACTTTC. The full variable domain, in which reference TRBV5-5 and TRBJ2-6 provide the parts outside the CDR3, is DAGVTQSPTHLIKTRGQQVTLRCSPISGHKSVSWYQQVLGQGPQFIFQYYEKEERGRGNFPDRFSARQFPNYSSELNVNALLLGDSALYLCASSLVSGSGANVLTFGAGSRLTVL.

This clonotype was counted a single time. This may stem from a read error, because a much larger clone lies one nucleotide away. The chain is built from TRBV7-8 and TRBJ1-2; D remains ambiguous. The CDR3 is made up of 15 amino acids. Per germline, CDR1 SGHVS and CDR2 FQNEAQ. The V end lost 0 bases, the J end lost 4 bases, and 12 bases lay between the germline ends. CDR3 sequence: CASSLAPGVSYGYTF. In nucleotides, the CDR3 is TGTGCCAGCAGCTTAGCGCCAGGAGTGAGCTATGGCTACACCTTC. The variable domain in full, completed from reference TRBV7-8 and TRBJ1-2, reads GAGVSQSPRYKVAKRGQDVALRCDPISGHVSLFWYQQALGQGPEFLTYFQNEAQLDKSGLPSDRFFAERPEGSVSTLKIQRTQQEDSAVYLCASSLAPGVSYGYTFGSGTRLTVV.

Many counts were recorded for this clonotype. The V and J genes are TRBV7-3 and TRBJ1-2; possible D gene TRBD1, 6 bases. CDR1 and CDR2 from the germline V gene are SGHTA and FQGTGA. Between the trimmed V and J ends, which lost 5 bases and 2 bases, there was a span of 15 bases. This CDR3 has 15 residues. The CDR3 is CASSPSSGANYGYTF. The CDR3 DNA follows: TGTGCCAGCAGCCCGAGCTCGGGGGCCAACTATGGCTACACCTTC.

The V call is TRBV2, the J call TRBJ1-4; no clear D gene. The CDR3 spans 12 residues. The V end lost 3 bases, the J end lost 8 bases, and 7 bases lay between the germline ends. Germline CDR1 reads SNHLY; CDR2 reads FYNNEI. The CDR3, as DNA: TGTGCCAGCAGTGATTCGGGAGAAAAACTGTTTTTT. Encoded protein: CASSDSGEKLFF.

This clonotype was seen at least ten times. The CDR3 region is CSAPGRSNTEAFF. In DNA, the CDR3 is TGCAGTGCCCCGGGACGTTCGAACACTGAAGCTTTCTTT. The V gene is TRBV20-1, the J gene TRBJ1-1, with D possibly TRBD1 on 5 matching bases. The CDR3 has 13 amino acids. Germline CDR1 and CDR2: DFQATT and SNEGSKA (reference sequence). V was trimmed by 6 bases and J by 1 base, leaving 12 bases between them.

V gene TRBV19 combines with J gene TRBJ2-3, with 10 bases aligning to TRBD2. The V and J ends lost 5 bases and 1 base, in that order; junction bases with no gene match: 6. The CDR3 is 16 amino acids. Looked up from germline, CDR1 is LNHDA and CDR2 is SQIVND (reference sequence). The CDR3 DNA follows: TGTGCCAGTAGTCCCCTTGGGACTAGCGGCACAGATACGCAGTATTTT. As protein: CASSPLGTSGTDTQYF.

The sample holds many counts of this clonotype. V usage is TRBV28 and J usage is TRBJ2-1; 7 bases are a match to TRBD2. Germline V gene lookup returns CDR1 MDHEN and CDR2 SYDVKM. This CDR3 region has 15 residues. J gave up 5 bases and V 3 bases, and 7 bases lay outside the gene matches. This CDR3 reads CASSFAGAFDNEQFF. CDR3 nucleotide sequence: TGTGCCAGCAGTTTTGCGGGAGCCTTTGACAATGAGCAGTTCTTC.

In its sample, this clonotype was seen a few times. The CDR3 DNA follows: TGTGCCAGCAGACAGGGGGTGAACAATCAGCCCCAGCATTTT. Encoded protein: CASRQGVNNQPQHF. The chain has TRBV6-1 and TRBJ1-5; 8 positions match TRBD1. Germline V lookup: CDR1 MNHNS, CDR2 SASEGT. V lost 6 bases, J lost 3 bases, and 4 bases stayed unmatched. This CDR3 contains 14 residues.

V is TRBV9 and J is TRBJ2-2; possibly TRBD2 for D (5 bases). Germline CDR1 and CDR2: SGDLS and YYNGEE. The CDR3 contains 13 residues. V lost 1 base, J lost 6 bases, and 7 bases lay in between. CDR3 bases: TGTGCCAGCAGCGTATACGGGGCCGGGGAGCTGTTTTTT. Translated, it gives CASSVYGAGELFF.

This chain joins TRBV28 and TRBJ1-1; a possible D gene is TRBD1 (5 bases). CDR1 and CDR2 from the germline V gene are MDHEN and SYDVKM. The CDR3 contains 15 residues. V was cut by 3 bases and J by 5 bases, with 16 bases left in between. CDR3 DNA sequence: TGTGCCAGCAGTTTTGCAGGGTTGGGTGAAACTGAAGCTTTCTTT. Protein: CASSFAGLGETEAFF.

In its sample, this clonotype was seen a few times. The V and J genes are TRBV5-1 and TRBJ2-1; D may be TRBD1 (6 bases). Trimming cost V 4 bases and J 0 bases, with 11 bases left between them. Germline CDR1 SGHRS, CDR2 YFSETQ. This CDR3 is 15 amino acids long. CDR3 residues: CASSGTGSSYNEQFF. The DNA for the CDR3 is TGCGCCAGCAGCGGAACAGGGAGCTCCTACAATGAGCAGTTCTTC.

The CDR3 sequence is CASSFQGTRYGYTF. CDR3 nucleotide sequence: TGTGCCAGCAGTTTCCAGGGGACTCGCTATGGCTACACCTTC. This chain links TRBV12-3 or TRBV12-4 with TRBJ1-2, with D perhaps matching TRBD1 (6 bases). CDR3 length: 14 residues. Trimming shortened V by 3 bases and J by 4 bases, and 12 bases separated the two germline ends.

This clonotype was seen repeatedly, ten times or more. This chain connects TRBV2 to TRBJ2-1; either TRBD1 or TRBD2 may fit D (6 bases each). V lost 1 base, J lost 9 bases, and 19 bases lay in between. This CDR3 has 16 amino acids. Germline loops: CDR1 SNHLY, CDR2 FYNNEI. This CDR3 is CASSEEGGGQWSEQFF. For the CDR3, the DNA is TGTGCCAGCAGTGAAGAGGGGGGAGGTCAGTGGAGTGAGCAGTTCTTC.

This clonotype has more than one count but fewer than ten. At one of its ends the junction is not consistent with the germline gene, which may arise from a read error. This sequence joins TRBV18 and TRBJ1-5; D gene unclear. Germline V gives CDR1 KGHSH, CDR2 LQKENI. The CDR3 is 13 residues long. CDR3 loop: CASSPDSNQPPHF. The CDR3 region has the DNA TGTGCCAGCTCACCTGATAGCAATCAGCCCCCGCATTTT.

Points on this clonotype: Here the CDR3 omits its conserved ending phenylalanine or tryptophan, so a read error is the likely source. The chain has TRBV6-5 and TRBJ1-5, with D tentatively TRBD1 (6 bases). The V and J ends lost 6 bases and 4 bases respectively, with 13 bases between them. Germline-derived CDR1 and CDR2 are MNHEY and SVGAGI. This CDR3 is 14 amino acids long. The CDR3 reads CASRRGGQNQPQHL. The CDR3 DNA sequence: TGTGCCAGCAGGAGGGGGGGACAAAATCAGCCCCAGCATCTT.

This clonotype was seen ten or more times. The chain uses TRBV12-3 or TRBV12-4 and TRBJ2-7; 8 bases are shared with TRBD2. J gave up 0 bases and V 5 bases, and 12 bases lay outside the gene matches. This CDR3 has 17 residues. The CDR3 loop reads CASSGGDGRGVSYEQYF. CDR3 coding DNA: TGTGCCAGCAGTGGGGGGGATGGGCGGGGGGTCTCCTACGAGCAGTACTTC.

This clonotype was observed many times. V gene TRBV12-3 or TRBV12-4 combines with J gene TRBJ2-2; D unresolved. The ends were cut back, 6 bases at V and 1 base at J, with 15 bases in the middle. The CDR3 runs 16 residues. The CDR3 sequence: CASSPLRPENTGELFF. In DNA form, the CDR3 reads TGTGCCAGCAGCCCCTTGAGGCCCGAGAACACCGGGGAGCTGTTTTTT.

This clonotype was counted between two and nine times. This rearrangement joins TRBV19 to TRBJ1-1, with 9 bases fitting TRBD1. The ends lost 6 bases at V and 5 bases at J; junction bases unmatched: 7. This CDR3 is 14 amino acids long. CDR1 is LNHDA, CDR2 SQIVND, per germline (reference sequence). The CDR3: CASSVQGAYTEAFF. As DNA, the CDR3 is TGTGCCAGTAGCGTACAGGGGGCGTATACTGAAGCTTTCTTT.